Here is one T cell receptor beta chain with its context. Assay: immunoSEQ multiplex PCR; the TCRdb copy retains only in-frame clones and omits some. The sample holds tens of thousands of clones, roughly 73% seen once. The source of the sample is a study of blood T cell repertoires in COVID-19. Study information: Samples came from the United States, Italy and Spain, spanning acute and convalescent COVID-19. PBMCs, B-cell-depleted T cells, or T cells provided the cDNA or gDNA that made up the material.

Sequenced material: peripheral blood. This TCR was recovered from a woman aged 70 to 79 with acute or convalescent COVID-19.

The CDR3 region is CASKRNYNSPLHF. CDR3 bases: TGTGCCAGCAAGAGGAACTATAATTCACCCCTCCACTTT. The chain couples TRBV2 to TRBJ1-6; D is unresolved. Between the trimmed V and J ends, which lost 7 bases and 3 bases, there was a span of 7 bases. This CDR3 has 13 amino acids. The V gene's germline CDR1 is SNHLY and CDR2 FYNNEI. The variable domain in full, completed from reference TRBV2 and TRBJ1-6, reads EPEVTQTPSHQVTQMGQEVILRCVPISNHLYFYWYRQILGQKVEFLVSFYNNEISEKSEIFDDQFSVERPDGSNFTLKIRSTKLEDSAMYFCASKRNYNSPLHFGNGTRLTVT.